The clone carrying this T cell receptor (beta chain) was observed a few times. Its antigen remains unknown. The V gene's germline CDR1 is MGHRA and CDR2 YSYEKL. This CDR3 is built from 16 residues. V lost 3 bases and J lost 6; bases outside the gene matches: 8. This entry belongs to a study of cytomegalovirus exposure and HLA in healthy donors. Study-wide findings and caveats: It was reported that the classifier diagnosed cytomegalovirus status with high specificity and sensitivity in both the original and validation cohorts.

Here immunoSEQ multiplex PCR was the method, and the copy in TCRdb shows in-frame clones only, minus some. This sample has 150,000 to 200,000 clones, with around nine tenths found just once. The chain links TRBV4-1 to TRBJ2-2, with 9 bases matching TRBD1. Sequencing was done on a sample of PBMCs. The receptor was isolated from a man in his thirties or forties in good health and CMV-seropositive. CDR3 sequence: CASSHPTGGKAGELFF. The CDR3 DNA reads as TGCGCCAGCAGCCACCCGACAGGGGGGAAAGCCGGGGAGCTGTTTTTT.